The 17 T cell receptor beta chains below come from one sample, sequenced in a study of T cell responses to AZD1222 COVID-19 vaccine (dated by TCRdb to the early 2020s). Libraries were made using the immunoSEQ multiplex PCR assay. TCRdb re-hosts the immuneACCESS table, in-frame sequences only. Its copies lack some clones; in the studies checked, an unresolved V gene accounts for under half of them, and the cause for the rest is not known. The table for this sample lists tens of thousands of clones; over 85% of them were counted only once. Approximately 5.4% of the sample lies in the top ten. In the paper's terms, the time point label means: baseline before first vaccination. The sample here was peripheral blood, taken on day 0 of AZD1222 vaccination. The receptors shown here come from an adult in good health.

The chain combines TRBV11-2 with TRBJ2-3; D gene ambiguous. V lost 5 bases and J lost 2, with 8 bases in between. The germline CDR1 and CDR2 sequences are SGHAT and FQNNGV. The CDR3 contains 13 residues. As DNA, the CDR3 is TGTGCCAGCAGCGGTCCCGACACAGATACGCAGTATTTT. This gives the protein CASSGPDTDTQYF.

V gene TRBV7-9 combines with J gene TRBJ1-6; D is possibly TRBD1 (6 bases). In germline, CDR1 is SEHNR, CDR2 FQNEAQ (reference sequence). The CDR3 sequence is 13 residues long. V was cut by 3 bases and J by 8 bases, with 8 bases left in between. The CDR3, as DNA: TGTGCCAGCAGCTTGAACAGGGATTCACCCCTCCACTTT. It encodes CASSLNRDSPLHF.

The chain carries TRBV18 and TRBJ2-2; 13 bases map to TRBD2. Germline CDR1 KGHSH, CDR2 LQKENI. J was trimmed by 4 bases and V by 6 bases; bases with no gene match: 5. The CDR3 extends over 16 amino acids. The CDR3 loop is CASSPGLAGATGELFF. CDR3 nucleotide sequence: TGTGCCAGCTCCCCTGGACTAGCGGGGGCCACCGGGGAGCTGTTTTTT.

The CDR3: CASRLGSPGQAKYGYTF. In DNA form, the CDR3 reads TGTGCAAGTCGCTTAGGATCTCCTGGGCAGGCGAAATATGGCTACACCTTC. V gene TRBV12-2 combines with J gene TRBJ1-2; the table's D gene call, TRBD1, was not cross checked with the DNA. TRBV12-2 represents a pseudogene. CDR3 length: 17 residues.

The rearrangement links TRBV19 to TRBJ1-1; 8 positions agree with TRBD1. The V and J ends lost 1 base and 4 bases, in that order; junction bases with no gene match: 8. Germline V CDR1 and CDR2: LNHDA, SQIVND (reference sequence). This CDR3 comprises 16 residues. Written as DNA, the CDR3 is TGTGCCAGTAGTATAGGCGACAGGGGAGGGGTCACTGAAGCTTTCTTT. Amino acid sequence: CASSIGDRGGVTEAFF.

The chain combines TRBV7-2 with TRBJ1-3; D gene unclear. The V and J ends lost 5 bases and 0 bases respectively, with 14 bases between them. Germline V lookup: CDR1 SGHTA, CDR2 FQGNSA. The length of the CDR3 is 16 residues. The CDR3 DNA is TGTGCCAGCAGCCCGGACGCCGGGAGCTCTGGAAACACCATATATTTT. It translates to CASSPDAGSSGNTIYF. Variable domain in full (rest from reference TRBV7-2 and TRBJ1-3): GAGVSQSPSNKVTEKGKDVELRCDPISGHTALYWYRQSLGQGLEFLIYFQGNSAPDKSGLPSDRFSAERTGGSVSTLTIQRTQQEDSAVYLCASSPDAGSSGNTIYFGEGSWLTVV.

The J gene is TRBJ1-2, the V gene TRBV2; unclear D gene. The CDR3 contains 14 residues. Germline values: CDR1 SNHLY, CDR2 FYNNEI. Trimming cost V 4 bases and J 2 bases, with 11 bases left between them. The CDR3 sequence is CASSVAVRNYGYTF. In nucleotides, the CDR3 is TGTGCCAGCAGTGTGGCAGTGAGGAACTATGGCTACACCTTC.

The chain employs TRBV7-2 and TRBJ1-1; 7 positions match TRBD1. V was pared by 3 bases and J by 2 bases, with 3 bases of the junction left unmatched. The CDR3 spans 14 residues. Per germline, CDR1 SGHTA and CDR2 FQGNSA. CDR3 in amino acids: CASSFRQGNTEAFF. In DNA, the CDR3 is TGTGCCAGCAGCTTCAGACAGGGTAACACTGAAGCTTTCTTT.

The V gene is TRBV4-2, the J gene TRBJ1-4; D gene ambiguous. V was shortened by 1 base and J by 0 bases, with 6 bases between the two germline ends. CDR3 size: 15 residues. Germline loops: CDR1 LGHNA, CDR2 YNFKEQ. CDR3 coding DNA: TGTGCCAGCAGCCAAGTATCCGCAACTAATGAAAAACTGTTTTTT. It translates to CASSQVSATNEKLFF.

The J gene is TRBJ1-3, the V gene TRBV5-6; the D is unclear. Germline CDR1 SGHDT, CDR2 YYEEEE. V lost 4 bases to trimming and J lost 4 bases, with 15 bases between them. The CDR3 extends over 15 amino acids. The CDR3 DNA sequence: TGTGCCAGCAGCGACCTGCAGAGTCCGGGAAACACCATATATTTT. Translated: CASSDLQSPGNTIYF.

This chain links TRBV6-5 with TRBJ1-2; D perhaps matches TRBD1 (6 bases). The CDR3 loop spans 14 amino acids. V was clipped by 0 bases and J by 14 bases, with 19 bases between them. The germline V gene has CDR1 MNHEY and CDR2 SVGAGI. CDR3 in DNA: TGTGCCAGCAGTTACTCTAGTTCAGGGGCCTCGAGGACCTTC. It is translated as CASSYSSSGASRTF.

The chain couples TRBV2 to TRBJ1-2; TRBD1 aligns across 8 bases. CDR1 is SNHLY, CDR2 FYNNEI, per germline. This CDR3 is built from 12 residues. J lost 8 bases, V lost 8 bases, and 7 bases had no gene match. The CDR3 region has the DNA TGTGCCAGCCGGGAGGACAGGGAAGGCTACACCTTC. It codes for CASREDREGYTF.

The V call is TRBV6-6, the J call TRBJ1-5; TRBD1 is a possible D gene (5 bases). From germline, CDR1 is MNHNY and CDR2 SVGAGI (reference sequence). This CDR3 has 13 amino acids. V shed 7 bases and J shed 5 bases, with 12 bases lying between them. Written as DNA, the CDR3 is TGTGCCAGCATTGGCAGGGACCATCAGCCCCAGCATTTT. Encoded protein: CASIGRDHQPQHF.

The rearrangement joins TRBV3-1 (or the pseudogene TRBV3-2) to TRBJ1-4; D not resolved. The CDR3 is made up of 15 amino acids. V dropped 5 bases and J dropped 3 bases, with 13 bases sitting between them. Germline V lookup: CDR1 LGHDT, CDR2 YNNKEL (reference sequence). The CDR3 DNA reads as TGTGCCAGCAGCTCTACCGGTGGAGCTAATGAAAAACTGTTTTTT. It translates to CASSSTGGANEKLFF.

With respect to this clone: The sample carries other DNA sequences with the same CDR3. In DNA, the CDR3 is TGCGCCAGCAGCTTTGAGGATCCGAACACTGAAGCTTTCTTT. Translation gives CASSFEDPNTEAFF. V usage is TRBV5-1 and J usage is TRBJ1-1, with unresolved D. The CDR3 loop spans 14 amino acids. Between the trimmed V and J ends, which lost 2 bases and 1 base, there was a span of 9 bases. Per germline, CDR1 SGHRS and CDR2 YFSETQ.

V gene TRBV18 combines with J gene TRBJ1-2; D possibly corresponds to TRBD1 (6 bases). Germline lookup yields CDR1 KGHSH and CDR2 LQKENI. Trimming removed 6 bases at V and 0 bases at J, with 8 bases between. This CDR3 has 13 residues. Here the CDR3 reads CASSRDTNYGYTF. CDR3 nucleotides: TGTGCCAGCTCGCGGGACACTAACTATGGCTACACCTTC.

The gene calls are TRBV6-6 and TRBJ2-2, with D possibly being TRBD1 (5 bases). Germline values: CDR1 MNHNY, CDR2 SVGAGI (reference sequence). This CDR3 has 14 residues. The ends were cut back, 2 bases at V and 1 base at J, with 5 bases in the middle. The CDR3 spells CASSYDRNTGELFF. The DNA for the CDR3 is TGTGCCAGCAGTTACGACAGGAACACCGGGGAGCTGTTTTTT.